Listed below are T cell receptor beta chains from one sample, sequenced in a study of T cell repertoires in cytomegalovirus infection. Each CDR3 protein gets one entry after TCRdb re-called the reads with MiXCR. Of over 250,000 distinct CDR3 sequences listed, roughly 25% are singletons. Sequencing was performed on PBMCs. The receptor set was obtained from a human donor in good health (CMV status not recorded). Some clones in this sample may be carry-over from other donors' samples. Both conserved end residues are part of each CDR3. Each record gives: clone size, D gene, J gene, V gene, CDR3 protein, CDR3 DNA. A D gene is named only where the DNA matches it firmly. The size entry is marked missing in some rows and otherwise reads once, few, many or a size class.

clone size: few
D gene: TRBD1
J gene: TRBJ2-3
V gene: TRBV7-2
CDR3 protein: CASSPRTGDTDTQYF
CDR3 DNA: TGTGCCAGCAGCCCGCGGACAGGGGACACAGATACGCAGTATTTT

clone size: many
D gene: .
J gene: TRBJ1-1
V gene: TRBV7-2
CDR3 protein: CASSPTVLNTEAFF
CDR3 DNA: TGTGCCAGCAGCCCCACGGTTTTGAACACTGAAGCTTTCTTT

clone size: few
D gene: TRBD1
J gene: TRBJ2-1
V gene: TRBV4-1
CDR3 protein: CASRNSDRERNEQFF
CDR3 DNA: TGCGCCAGCAGGAATTCGGACAGGGAGAGAAATGAGCAGTTCTTC

clone size: .
D gene: .
J gene: TRBJ2-7
V gene: TRBV12-3/TRBV12-4
CDR3 protein: CASSLAGRGYEQYF
CDR3 DNA: TGTGCCAGCAGTTTAGCGGGGCGGGGCTACGAGCAGTACTTC

clone size: .
D gene: .
J gene: TRBJ1-4
V gene: TRBV28
CDR3 protein: CASTRHPHEKLFF
CDR3 DNA: TGTGCCAGCACCCGGCATCCCCATGAAAAACTGTTTTTT

clone size: .
D gene: TRBD2
J gene: TRBJ2-3
V gene: TRBV7-6
CDR3 protein: CASSPGGLLDTQYF
CDR3 DNA: TGTGCCAGCAGCCCGGGGGGGCTGCTGGATACGCAGTATTTT

clone size: few
D gene: .
J gene: TRBJ2-2
V gene: TRBV10-3
CDR3 protein: CAISESGSPGELFF
CDR3 DNA: TGTGCCATCAGTGAGTCGGGGAGCCCAGGGGAGCTGTTTTTT

clone size: many
D gene: .
J gene: TRBJ2-3
V gene: TRBV7-2
CDR3 protein: CASTYRVGTDTQYF
CDR3 DNA: TGTGCCAGCACCTACAGGGTAGGCACAGATACGCAGTATTTT

clone size: few
D gene: .
J gene: TRBJ1-5
V gene: TRBV28
CDR3 protein: CASSLSLGVSNQPQHF
CDR3 DNA: TGTGCCAGCAGTTTATCGTTAGGGGTCAGCAATCAGCCCCAGCATTTT

clone size: few
D gene: TRBD1
J gene: TRBJ1-1
V gene: TRBV6-1
CDR3 protein: CASSASTGGNTEAFF
CDR3 DNA: TGTGCCAGCAGTGCTAGTACAGGGGGTAACACTGAAGCTTTCTTT

clone size: few
D gene: TRBD2
J gene: TRBJ2-5
V gene: TRBV20-1
CDR3 protein: CSARVATSGQETQYF
CDR3 DNA: TGCAGTGCTAGAGTCGCGACTAGCGGGCAAGAGACCCAGTACTTC

clone size: .
D gene: .
J gene: TRBJ1-5
V gene: TRBV28
CDR3 protein: CASRRVRGGGQPQHF
CDR3 DNA: TGTGCCAGCAGGAGGGTTAGAGGGGGAGGTCAGCCCCAGCATTTT

clone size: many
D gene: .
J gene: TRBJ2-1
V gene: TRBV7-8
CDR3 protein: CASSWSGSRNNEQFF
CDR3 DNA: TGTGCCAGCAGCTGGAGCGGTTCACGGAACAATGAGCAGTTCTTC

clone size: few
D gene: .
J gene: TRBJ1-3
V gene: TRBV12-3/TRBV12-4
CDR3 protein: CASSWTGLTIYF
CDR3 DNA: TGTGCCAGCAGTTGGACGGGCCTCACCATATATTTT

clone size: many
D gene: .
J gene: TRBJ1-4
V gene: TRBV5-1
CDR3 protein: CASSEVGTGEKLFF
CDR3 DNA: TGCGCCAGCAGCGAGGTCGGGACTGGTGAAAAACTGTTTTTT

clone size: once
D gene: .
J gene: TRBJ2-1
V gene: TRBV10-3
CDR3 protein: CAIAGLGNEQFF
CDR3 DNA: TGTGCCATTGCGGGGTTGGGTAATGAGCAGTTCTTC

clone size: few
D gene: .
J gene: TRBJ2-2
V gene: TRBV29-1
CDR3 protein: CSVEQITGELFF
CDR3 DNA: TGCAGCGTTGAACAAATCACCGGGGAGCTGTTTTTT

clone size: .
D gene: .
J gene: TRBJ2-1
V gene: TRBV19
CDR3 protein: CASTPGSGSPYNEQFF
CDR3 DNA: TGTGCCAGTACCCCCGGGTCGGGAAGCCCCTACAATGAGCAGTTCTTC

clone size: .
D gene: .
J gene: TRBJ1-2
V gene: TRBV24-1
CDR3 protein: CATSEGQAYGYTF
CDR3 DNA: TGTGCCACCAGTGAGGGACAAGCCTATGGCTACACCTTC

clone size: many
D gene: .
J gene: TRBJ1-5
V gene: TRBV7-9
CDR3 protein: CASSLGKRAGDSNQPQHF
CDR3 DNA: TGTGCCAGCAGCTTAGGCAAGAGGGCAGGGGATAGCAATCAGCCCCAGCATTTT

clone size: .
D gene: TRBD2
J gene: TRBJ2-7
V gene: TRBV5-6
CDR3 protein: CASSFWTSGSLYEQYF
CDR3 DNA: TGTGCCAGCAGCTTCTGGACTAGCGGGAGTCTCTACGAGCAGTACTTC

clone size: few
D gene: .
J gene: TRBJ1-1
V gene: TRBV6-5
CDR3 protein: CASRWGGEAFF
CDR3 DNA: TGTGCCAGCAGATGGGGGGGTGAAGCTTTCTTT

clone size: few
D gene: .
J gene: TRBJ1-6
V gene: TRBV20-1
CDR3 protein: CSARDRSSYNSPLHF
CDR3 DNA: TGCAGTGCTAGAGACAGGAGCTCCTATAATTCACCCCTCCACTTT

clone size: .
D gene: .
J gene: TRBJ2-6
V gene: TRBV20-1
CDR3 protein: CSGITENSGANVLTF
CDR3 DNA: TGCAGTGGTATTACGGAGAACTCTGGGGCCAACGTCCTGACTTTC

clone size: .
D gene: TRBD2
J gene: TRBJ2-5
V gene: TRBV20-1
CDR3 protein: CSALGRAVPLETQYF
CDR3 DNA: TGCAGTGCCCTGGGGAGGGCCGTTCCCTTAGAGACCCAGTACTTC

clone size: few
D gene: .
J gene: TRBJ2-1
V gene: TRBV7-8
CDR3 protein: CASSLREGVYNEQFF
CDR3 DNA: TGTGCCAGCAGCCTTAGAGAGGGCGTCTACAATGAGCAGTTCTTC

clone size: .
D gene: TRBD2
J gene: TRBJ2-1
V gene: TRBV6-2/TRBV6-3
CDR3 protein: CASRKSSGRAFEQFF
CDR3 DNA: TGTGCCAGCAGGAAGTCTAGCGGGAGGGCCTTTGAGCAGTTCTTC

clone size: .
D gene: .
J gene: TRBJ1-1
V gene: TRBV29-1
CDR3 protein: CSARMGTEAFF
CDR3 DNA: TGCAGCGCCCGCATGGGCACTGAAGCTTTCTTT

clone size: .
D gene: .
J gene: TRBJ1-1
V gene: TRBV7-6
CDR3 protein: CASSRDIVTQVAFF
CDR3 DNA: TGTGCCAGCAGCAGGGACATTGTAACACAGGTAGCTTTCTTT

clone size: many
D gene: TRBD2
J gene: TRBJ2-2
V gene: TRBV7-2
CDR3 protein: CASSLARLADNTGELFF
CDR3 DNA: TGTGCCAGCAGCTTAGCTCGGCTAGCGGATAACACCGGGGAGCTGTTTTTT

clone size: .
D gene: TRBD2
J gene: TRBJ2-4
V gene: TRBV20-1
CDR3 protein: CSAKAGGPSVNIQYF
CDR3 DNA: TGCAGTGCTAAAGCGGGGGGGCCGAGTGTGAACATTCAGTACTTC

clone size: .
D gene: TRBD1
J gene: TRBJ1-1
V gene: TRBV7-4
CDR3 protein: CASSSRTGLPRDTEAFF
CDR3 DNA: TGTGCCAGCAGCTCCCGGACAGGCCTCCCGCGGGACACTGAAGCTTTCTTT